The clone carrying this T cell receptor beta chain has a handful of counts. A single record per CDR3 protein comes from TCRdb applying MiXCR to the 5' RACE reads. The data show fewer than 500,000 distinct CDR3 sequences, around 20% seen once. These data belong to a study of T cells after yellow fever vaccination. CDR1 KGHSH and CDR2 LQKENI come from the germline V gene. The CDR3 totals 14 residues. The V and J ends lost 1 base and 5 bases respectively, with 9 bases between them. The receptor was derived from a man aged 18 to 30 who received the YFV17D yellow fever vaccine. The sequences come from PBMCs, collected before the yellow fever booster vaccination. V usage is TRBV18 and J usage is TRBJ1-5, with D perhaps matching TRBD1 (5 bases). As DNA, the CDR3 is TGTGCCAGCTCACCACGGGACGGCTATCAGCCCCAGCATTTT. It is translated as CASSPRDGYQPQHF.